This is a list of T cell receptor beta chains from one sample in a study of blood T cell repertoires in COVID-19. Sequencing was performed with immunoSEQ multiplex PCR; in TCRdb, only in-frame clones are kept and a portion is missing. The sample lists tens of thousands of clones, roughly nine tenths occurring once. Specimen: peripheral blood. These receptors were collected from a woman in her forties or fifties with active or convalescent COVID-19. CDR3s include the opening cysteine and the closing phenylalanine or tryptophan. A D gene is named only where the DNA matches it firmly. The size of a clone is reported for some rows only, either as once, few or many, or as a class for expanded clones.

cdr3_aa: CAWSVRSFEAFF; cdr3_nt: TGTGCCTGGAGTGTACGGAGTTTTGAAGCTTTCTTT; v_call: TRBV30; cdr3_length: 12; d_call: -; j_call: TRBJ1-1; clone_size: few
cdr3_aa: CASSLRDRPDTQYF; cdr3_nt: TGTGCCAGCAGCCTCCGGGACAGACCAGATACGCAGTATTTT; v_call: TRBV7-6; cdr3_length: 14; d_call: TRBD1; j_call: TRBJ2-3; clone_size: -
cdr3_aa: CASSPRGGDEQYF; cdr3_nt: TGTGCCAGCAGCCCAAGGGGGGGGGACGAGCAGTACTTC; v_call: TRBV13; cdr3_length: 13; d_call: -; j_call: TRBJ2-7; clone_size: -
cdr3_aa: CASSARQGTGELFF; cdr3_nt: TGTGCCAGCAGCGCAAGACAGGGAACCGGGGAGCTGTTTTTT; v_call: TRBV13; cdr3_length: 14; d_call: TRBD1; j_call: TRBJ2-2; clone_size: -
cdr3_aa: CASSQTGSNQPQHF; cdr3_nt: TGCGCCAGCAGCCAGACAGGCAGCAATCAGCCCCAGCATTTT; v_call: TRBV4-3; cdr3_length: 14; d_call: -; j_call: TRBJ1-5; clone_size: -
cdr3_aa: CASSSARGNYGYTF; cdr3_nt: TGCGCCAGCAGCTCGGCCAGGGGTAACTATGGCTACACCTTC; v_call: TRBV5-1; cdr3_length: 14; d_call: -; j_call: TRBJ1-2; clone_size: -
cdr3_aa: CASSQERGQPQHF; cdr3_nt: TGCGCCAGCAGCCAAGAAAGGGGTCAGCCCCAGCATTTT; v_call: TRBV4-3; cdr3_length: 13; d_call: -; j_call: TRBJ1-5; clone_size: -
cdr3_aa: CASSEMSSGDTNTGELFF; cdr3_nt: TGTGCCAGCAGTGAGATGAGTAGCGGGGATACGAACACCGGGGAGCTGTTTTTT; v_call: TRBV6-1; cdr3_length: 18; d_call: TRBD2; j_call: TRBJ2-2; clone_size: -
cdr3_aa: CASSFGQGGTEAFF; cdr3_nt: TGTGCCAGCAGCTTTGGACAGGGAGGGACTGAAGCTTTCTTT; v_call: TRBV7-2; cdr3_length: 14; d_call: TRBD1; j_call: TRBJ1-1; clone_size: -
cdr3_aa: CASTTDRSDEQFF; cdr3_nt: TGTGCCAGCACCACGGACAGGTCCGATGAGCAGTTCTTC; v_call: TRBV11-3; cdr3_length: 13; d_call: TRBD1; j_call: TRBJ2-1; clone_size: medium-sized
cdr3_aa: CASSVVRGTEAFF; cdr3_nt: TGTGCCAGCAGCGTAGTCAGGGGCACTGAAGCTTTCTTT; v_call: TRBV9; cdr3_length: 13; d_call: -; j_call: TRBJ1-1; clone_size: once
cdr3_aa: CASSQDWASVDEQFF; cdr3_nt: TGCGCCAGCAGCCAAGATTGGGCTAGCGTGGATGAGCAGTTCTTC; v_call: TRBV4-3; cdr3_length: 15; d_call: -; j_call: TRBJ2-1; clone_size: -
cdr3_aa: CASSFDGLKYQETQYF; cdr3_nt: TGTGCCAGCAGCTTTGACGGACTCAAGTACCAAGAGACCCAGTACTTC; v_call: TRBV5-8; cdr3_length: 16; d_call: -; j_call: TRBJ2-5; clone_size: -
cdr3_aa: CASSVDATRSGGSNEQFF; cdr3_nt: TGTGCCAGCAGCGTAGATGCTACTAGGAGCGGGGGGTCGAATGAGCAGTTCTTC; v_call: TRBV9; cdr3_length: 18; d_call: TRBD2; j_call: TRBJ2-1; clone_size: few
cdr3_aa: CASSEGRGTQYF; cdr3_nt: TGTGCCAGCAGTGAAGGAAGGGGGACCCAGTACTTC; v_call: TRBV6-1; cdr3_length: 12; d_call: -; j_call: TRBJ2-5; clone_size: few
cdr3_aa: CASSLESGLYEQYF; cdr3_nt: TGTGCCAGCAGCTTAGAATCAGGCCTCTACGAGCAGTACTTC; v_call: TRBV11-2; cdr3_length: 14; d_call: -; j_call: TRBJ2-7; clone_size: -